This TCR beta chain was observed in a study of OX40 agonist ivuxolimab in advanced cancers. Across the whole study: Patient treatment consisted of intravenous ivuxolimab administration every 2 weeks at 0.01 to 10 mg/kg.

Here immunoSEQ multiplex PCR was the method, and the copy in TCRdb shows in-frame clones only, minus some. The sample holds around 72,000 clones; roughly 90% are singletons and the top ten take about 2%. The V gene end was trimmed by 5 bases and the J gene end by 8 bases; junction bases not matched to a gene: 5. This CDR3 has 12 residues. The germline CDR1 and CDR2 sequences are LNHDA and SQIVND (reference sequence). This sequence was found in an adult with an advanced solid tumor such as melanoma, head and neck, liver or kidney cancer. The rearrangement uses TRBV19 and TRBJ2-7, with 8 nucleotides matching TRBD2. The sample here was CD4+ or CD8+ T cells sorted from blood, taken in a trial of the OX40 agonist ivuxolimab. The CDR3 nucleotides read TGTGCCAGTAGTGGACTAGCTCGCCAGCAGTACTTC. Its protein product is CASSGLARQQYF.